The 19 T cell receptor beta chains below were found in one sample sequenced in a study of shared clonotypes between healthy human individuals. Here immunoSEQ multiplex PCR was the method, and the copy in TCRdb shows in-frame clones only, minus some. Of approximately 980,000 clones listed, 76% were seen once; the top ten hold nearly 1.5%. The sequenced sample consisted of memory CD4+ T cells sorted from blood. The subset denotes: CD45RA-negative fraction. The receptor source for this set is a man younger than 30 in good health.

The chain links TRBV10-1 to TRBJ2-2; D call uncertain. The V end lost 3 bases, the J end lost 4 bases, and 9 bases lay between the germline ends. CDR3 length: 14 amino acids. The germline gives CDR1 WNHNN, CDR2 SYGVQD (reference sequence). This CDR3 reads CASSDNVATGELFF. The CDR3 region has the DNA TGCGCCAGCAGTGATAATGTAGCCACCGGGGAGCTGTTTTTT.

This chain connects TRBV11-2 to TRBJ2-7, with 7 bases lining up with TRBD2. The V and J ends lost 1 base and 5 bases, in that order; junction bases with no gene match: 11. Germline CDR1 and CDR2: SGHAT and FQNNGV. The CDR3 is made up of 16 amino acids. CDR3 DNA sequence: TGTGCCAGCAGCTTAGTAACGGGGGGTATCCCCAACGAGCAGTACTTC. This sequence encodes CASSLVTGGIPNEQYF.

The J gene is TRBJ1-2, the V gene TRBV5-4, with D uncertain. This CDR3 comprises 13 residues. Trimming took off 4 bases at V and 4 bases at J, with 11 bases between the two ends. Germline V gene sequence: CDR1 SGHNT, CDR2 YYREEE (reference sequence). DNA of the CDR3: TGTGCCAGCAGCCGAACAGAGAGCTATGGCTACACCTTC. Translation gives CASSRTESYGYTF.

The rearrangement uses TRBV28 and TRBJ2-7, with D hard to call. Trimming pared 1 base from V and 0 bases from J, leaving 10 bases between. The CDR3 is 15 amino acids. Germline V lookup: CDR1 MDHEN, CDR2 SYDVKM. DNA for the CDR3: TGTGCCAGCAGTTTATTCGCAGGACCCTCCTACGAGCAGTACTTC. It specifies CASSLFAGPSYEQYF. Variable domain in full (rest from reference TRBV28 and TRBJ2-7): DVKVTQSSRYLVKRTGEKVFLECVQDMDHENMFWYRQDPGLGLRLIYFSYDVKMKEKGDIPEGYSVSREKKERFSLILESASTNQTSMYLCASSLFAGPSYEQYFGPGTRLTVT.

The V gene is TRBV6-5, the J gene TRBJ2-7; TRBD1 is a possible D gene (5 bases). The CDR3 extends over 13 amino acids. Trimming stripped 7 bases from V and 5 bases from J, with 15 bases between. Germline assignment: CDR1 MNHEY and CDR2 SVGAGI. The CDR3 loop reads CASTTGVGDEQYF. For the CDR3, the DNA is TGTGCCAGCACCACAGGTGTCGGAGACGAGCAGTACTTC.

This sequence joins TRBV6-1 and TRBJ2-5; TRBD2 is a possible D gene (6 bases). The CDR3 runs 15 residues. Trimming removed 6 bases from V and 1 base from J, with 15 bases in between. Germline lookup yields CDR1 MNHNS and CDR2 SASEGT. The chain's CDR3 is CASSLASTSQETQYF. The CDR3 nucleotides are TGTGCCAGCAGCCTTGCTTCGACTAGCCAAGAGACCCAGTACTTC.

V usage is TRBV5-8 and J usage is TRBJ2-5; 10 positions match TRBD1. The CDR3 sequence is 16 residues long. CDR1 is SGHTS and CDR2 is YDEGEE in the germline V gene. Unmatched junction bases numbered 7, after V lost 0 bases and J lost 5 bases. The CDR3 bases are TGTGCCAGCAGCTTGGGGGGACAGGGGTTCTTCGAGACCCAGTACTTC. It is translated as CASSLGGQGFFETQYF. Full variable domain (remainder filled in from reference TRBV5-8 and TRBJ2-5): EAGVTQSPTHLIKTRGQQATLRCSPISGHTSVYWYQQALGLGLQFLLWYDEGEERNRGNFPPRFSGRQFPNYSSELNVNALELEDSALYLCASSLGGQGFFETQYFGPGTRLLVL.

This sequence joins TRBV5-1 and TRBJ2-2, with D perhaps TRBD1 or TRBD2 (5 bases each). CDR3 length: 15 amino acids. Germline V gene data show CDR1 as SGHRS and CDR2 as YFSETQ. Trimming shortened V by 7 bases and J by 4 bases, and 17 bases separated the two germline ends. The CDR3 region has the DNA TGCGCCAGCGCCTTGGGGCCGGGGATCACCGGGGAGCTGTTTTTT. Translation: CASALGPGITGELFF.

This clone has just a few counts. The rearrangement links TRBV6-5 to TRBJ1-2, with D possibly being TRBD1 (5 bases). The germline V gene has CDR1 MNHEY and CDR2 SVGAGI. The CDR3 is 13 amino acids. Trimming left V 8 bases short and J 3 bases short, with 13 bases between. CDR3 in DNA: TGTGCCAGCGCCCCTGGGGGGGACTATGGCTACACCTTC. Protein product: CASAPGGDYGYTF.

With respect to this clone: Additional DNA sequences in this sample encode the identical CDR3. The CDR3 DNA reads as TGTGCCAGCAGATCCGGGGAGACCCAGTACTTC. As protein: CASRSGETQYF. The chain recombines TRBV2 with TRBJ2-5; unclear D gene. The ends were cut back, 6 bases at V and 5 bases at J, with 7 bases in the middle. The CDR3 totals 11 residues. Per the germline V gene, CDR1 is SNHLY and CDR2 is FYNNEI.

The genes are TRBV10-1 and TRBJ2-1; tentative D call: TRBD2 (6 bases). This CDR3 region has 14 residues. Germline CDR1 is WNHNN and CDR2 is SYGVQD (reference sequence). The V end was cut by 3 bases, the J end by 7 bases, with 13 bases between. CDR3 region: CASSDPRRVNEQFF. The CDR3 DNA reads TGCGCCAGCAGTGACCCCCGGAGGGTGAATGAGCAGTTCTTC.

The chain couples TRBV27 to TRBJ1-2; no clear D. Germline CDR1 is MNHEY and CDR2 is SMNVEV (reference sequence). CDR3 length equals 13 residues. V dropped 3 bases and J dropped 1 base, with 6 bases sitting between them. The CDR3 DNA sequence: TGTGCCAGCAGTTTGAAGGTTAACTATGGCTACACCTTC. This sequence encodes CASSLKVNYGYTF.

The chain employs TRBV5-4 and TRBJ2-3, with D possibly TRBD2 on 7 matching bases. The CDR3 contains 16 residues. Trimming shortened V by 5 bases and J by 0 bases, and 16 bases separated the two germline ends. The germline V gene has CDR1 SGHNT and CDR2 YYREEE (reference sequence). Here the CDR3 reads CASRRGGRTSTDTQYF. CDR3 DNA sequence: TGTGCCAGCAGAAGGGGGGGGAGAACTAGCACAGATACGCAGTATTTT.

The V and J genes are TRBV7-8 and TRBJ2-1, with TRBD2 identical over 8 bases. V lost 0 bases to trimming and J lost 4 bases; unmatched junction nucleotides: 8. The CDR3 extends over 17 amino acids. Germline CDR1 and CDR2: SGHVS and FQNEAQ. CDR3 sequence: CASSLAGSGIPYNEQFF. The CDR3 coding sequence is TGTGCCAGCAGCTTAGCGGGTAGCGGGATCCCTTACAATGAGCAGTTCTTC.

The rearrangement links TRBV5-1 to TRBJ2-2; 7 positions match TRBD1. The germline V gene has CDR1 SGHRS and CDR2 YFSETQ. The V segment lost 1 base and the J segment 1 base; nucleotides outside the gene matches: 4. This CDR3 comprises 16 residues. CDR3 coding DNA: TGCGCCAGCAGCTTGACCGGGACAGTGAACACCGGGGAGCTGTTTTTT. Protein product: CASSLTGTVNTGELFF.

The V call is TRBV15, the J call TRBJ1-4; no definite D call. V dropped 3 bases and J dropped 7 bases, with 18 bases sitting between them. Looked up from germline, CDR1 is LNHNV and CDR2 is YYDKDF (reference sequence). This CDR3 is 16 amino acids long. CDR3 loop: CATSSPAKRVGEKLFF. The DNA for the CDR3 is TGTGCCACCAGCAGCCCTGCCAAAAGGGTGGGTGAAAAACTGTTTTTT. The whole variable domain, filled in from reference TRBV15 and TRBJ1-4, reads DAMVIQNPRYQVTQFGKPVTLSCSQTLNHNVMYWYQQKSSQAPKLLFHYYDKDFNNEADTPDNFQSRRPNTSFCFLDIRSPGLGDTAMYLCATSSPAKRVGEKLFFGSGTQLSVL.

The J gene is TRBJ2-3, the V gene TRBV2; no clear D gene. The CDR3 extends over 13 amino acids. Trimming pared 4 bases from V and 3 bases from J, leaving 8 bases between. Germline-derived CDR1 and CDR2 are SNHLY and FYNNEI. CDR3: CASSARVTDTQYF. The CDR3 DNA reads as TGTGCCAGCAGTGCTAGGGTGACAGATACGCAGTATTTT.

This chain joins TRBV6-1 and TRBJ2-2; D is possibly TRBD1 or TRBD2 (5 bases each). This CDR3 is 17 amino acids long. The V end lost 3 bases, the J end lost 3 bases, and 17 bases lay between the germline ends. Germline CDR1 and CDR2: MNHNS and SASEGT. The CDR3 DNA reads as TGTGCCAGCAGTGACCCCGACAGAGGGCTGGACACCGGGGAGCTGTTTTTT. This codes for CASSDPDRGLDTGELFF.

This clone was observed a few times. The V and J genes are TRBV7-9 and TRBJ2-5, with D perhaps matching TRBD2 (6 bases). V gave up 5 bases and J gave up 1 base, with 17 bases separating them. The CDR3 spans 16 residues. Germline assignment: CDR1 SEHNR and CDR2 FQNEAQ (reference sequence). The CDR3 here is CASSQRPLASQETQYF. In nucleotides, the CDR3 is TGTGCCAGCAGCCAACGCCCCCTAGCGTCCCAAGAGACCCAGTACTTC.